This is a list of T cell receptor beta chains from one sample in a study of CD8 T cells in Susac syndrome. TCRdb re-called the immunoSEQ multiplex PCR reads with MiXCR, one entry per CDR3 protein. This table has approximately 120,000 distinct CDR3 sequences, around 94% appearing once. The sequenced sample consisted of CD4+ T cells from PBMCs. The receptor source for this set is a human donor in good health. Both conserved end residues are part of each CDR3. The order of the fields is V gene, clone size, D gene, J gene, CDR3 protein, CDR3 DNA. D genes are given only for firm matches. A clone size is listed for some rows: how often the clone was seen (once, few, many), or a class if it is expanded.

TRBV7-2	-	-	TRBJ1-1	CASSLDPRTEAFF	TGTGCCAGCAGCTTGGATCCTCGCACTGAAGCTTTCTTT
TRBV5-1	-	-	TRBJ2-1	CASRVTGSGPDEQFF	TGCGCCAGCAGGGTAACGGGAAGTGGACCCGATGAGCAGTTCTTC
TRBV5-4	-	-	TRBJ1-2	CASSLGGYGYTF	TGTGCCAGCAGCTTGGGGGGCTATGGCTACACCTTC
TRBV10-3	-	-	TRBJ1-2	CAIRPQGTNYGYTF	TGTGCCATCAGACCACAGGGAACTAACTATGGCTACACCTTC
TRBV18	once	TRBD2	TRBJ2-1	CASSLRILTSGSSYNEQFF	TGTGCCAGCTCACTTCGGATTCTGACTAGCGGGAGCTCCTACAATGAGCAGTTCTTC
TRBV29-1	-	-	TRBJ1-1	CSVEVRLNTEAFF	TGCAGCGTTGAAGTCCGCCTGAACACTGAAGCTTTCTTT
TRBV30	-	-	TRBJ1-1	CAWNGAKAEAFF	TGTGCCTGGAATGGGGCTAAGGCTGAAGCTTTCTTT
TRBV20-1	-	-	TRBJ2-2	CSARAQGNMAGELFF	TGCAGTGCTAGAGCTCAGGGGAATATGGCCGGGGAGCTGTTTTTT
TRBV10-3	once	TRBD1	TRBJ2-2	CAISEDRGYTGELFF	TGTGCCATCAGTGAGGACAGGGGGTACACCGGGGAGCTGTTTTTT
TRBV4-2	-	TRBD1	TRBJ2-7	CASSQELQGGSYEQYF	TGTGCCAGCAGCCAAGAATTACAGGGGGGATCCTACGAGCAGTACTTC
TRBV4-1	few	-	TRBJ2-2	CASSQEETVSTGELFF	TGCGCCAGCAGCCAAGAGGAGACAGTTTCTACCGGGGAGCTTTTTTTT
TRBV20-1	-	-	TRBJ2-7	CSASGRRTYEQYF	TGCAGTGCTAGTGGACGGAGGACCTACGAGCAGTACTTC
TRBV12-3/TRBV12-4	-	TRBD1	TRBJ2-4	CASLRQGENIQYF	TGTGCCAGCCTAAGACAGGGGGAAAACATTCAGTACTTC
TRBV4-2	-	TRBD1	TRBJ1-1	CASRPTGGLMNTEAFF	TGTGCCAGCAGACCAACAGGGGGCCTTATGAACACTGAAGCTTTCTTT
TRBV6-1	-	TRBD2	TRBJ2-2	CASSASGKAVGELFF	TGTGCCAGCAGTGCTAGCGGAAAGGCGGTCGGGGAGCTGTTTTTT
TRBV30	-	TRBD2	TRBJ2-2	CAWSKLAVAGELFF	TGTGCCTGGAGTAAACTAGCGGTAGCCGGGGAGCTGTTTTTT
TRBV20-1	-	-	TRBJ2-7	CSARGFRSQDEQYF	TGCAGTGCTAGAGGATTCCGATCCCAGGACGAGCAGTACTTC
TRBV29-1	-	TRBD1	TRBJ1-4	CSVEEQGYATNEKLFF	TGCAGCGTTGAAGAACAGGGGTACGCAACTAATGAAAAACTGTTTTTT
TRBV4-3	-	-	TRBJ1-2	CASSQAPPDGAGYTF	TGCGCCAGCAGCCAAGCCCCCCCAGACGGAGCTGGCTACACCTTC
TRBV6-2/TRBV6-3	-	-	TRBJ2-5	CASSYRPRKETQYF	TGTGCCAGCAGTTACAGACCCAGGAAAGAGACCCAGTACTTC
TRBV6-5	-	-	TRBJ2-7	CASTSIGYEQYF	TGTGCCAGCACCTCCATCGGGTACGAGCAGTACTTC
TRBV10-3	-	-	TRBJ1-1	CAISDERGNTEAFF	TGTGCCATCAGTGATGAGCGGGGGAACACTGAAGCTTTCTTT
TRBV5-6	-	-	TRBJ2-2	CASSLRQNTGELFF	TGTGCCAGCAGCTTGCGTCAGAACACCGGGGAGCTGTTTTTT
TRBV28	-	-	TRBJ2-2	CALEGANTGELFF	TGTGCCCTTGAGGGGGCGAACACCGGGGAGCTGTTTTTT
TRBV2	-	TRBD2	TRBJ2-7	CASSEMGGRSSYEQYF	TGTGCCAGCAGTGAAATGGGCGGGAGGAGCTCCTACGAGCAGTACTTC
TRBV11-2	-	TRBD2	TRBJ2-2	CASSAATSRTGELFF	TGTGCCAGCAGCGCCGCGACTAGCAGAACCGGGGAGCTGTTTTTT
TRBV29-1	-	-	TRBJ1-1	CSVATLSTEAFF	TGCAGCGTAGCAACCCTGAGCACTGAAGCTTTCTTT
TRBV27	-	TRBD1	TRBJ1-2	CASSRAGQGARYGYTF	TGTGCCAGCAGCCGCGCGGGACAGGGGGCTCGCTATGGCTACACCTTC
TRBV20-1	-	TRBD1	TRBJ1-5	CSAQDRVLPNQPQHF	TGCAGTGCTCAGGACAGGGTACTACCAAATCAGCCCCAGCATTTT
TRBV28	-	-	TRBJ2-7	CASSSPSVREQYF	TGTGCCAGCAGTTCACCCTCAGTCCGCGAGCAGTACTTC
TRBV7-2	-	-	TRBJ2-1	CASSLSSGHEQFF	TGTGCCAGCAGCTTATCCTCGGGGCATGAGCAGTTCTTC
TRBV20-1	-	-	TRBJ1-1	CSARANTEAFF	TGCAGTGCTAGAGCGAACACTGAAGCTTTCTTT
TRBV29-1	-	TRBD1	TRBJ2-1	CSGGQGNEQFF	TGCAGCGGGGGACAGGGGAATGAGCAGTTCTTC
TRBV12-3/TRBV12-4	-	TRBD1	TRBJ2-4	CASSTLGDRNRVAQYF	TGTGCCAGCAGCACCTTAGGGGACAGGAATAGGGTTGCTCAGTACTTC
TRBV19	-	-	TRBJ1-5	CASSIGGYSNQPQHF	TGTGCCAGTAGTATAGGGGGGTATAGCAATCAGCCCCAGCATTTT
TRBV7-9	once	TRBD2	TRBJ2-1	CASSRTSVYNEQFF	TGTGCCAGCAGCCGGACTAGCGTCTACAATGAGCAGTTCTTC
TRBV6-6	-	-	TRBJ2-1	CASSYPRGSEDEQFF	TGTGCCAGCAGTTATCCGCGGGGTAGCGAGGATGAGCAGTTCTTC
TRBV29-1	-	-	TRBJ2-1	CSVLEVLSRVNEQFF	TGCAGCGTTCTGGAGGTCCTCTCTAGGGTAAATGAGCAGTTCTTC
TRBV3-1	-	TRBD2	TRBJ2-3	CASHSTSGVSTDTQYF	TGTGCCAGCCATTCTACTAGCGGGGTTTCCACAGATACGCAGTATTTT
TRBV19	-	TRBD2	TRBJ2-4	CASSITGASGIRDVAKNIQYF	TGTGCCAGTAGTATCACGGGGGCTAGCGGGATTCGGGATGTTGCCAAAAACATTCAGTACTTC
TRBV4-2	-	-	TRBJ1-2	CASSQGGRSYGYTF	TGTGCCAGCAGCCAAGGCGGCAGGTCGTATGGCTACACCTTC
TRBV9	-	-	TRBJ1-1	CASSVGTSGTEAFF	TGTGCCAGCAGCGTAGGGACTTCGGGGACTGAAGCTTTCTTT
TRBV5-6	-	-	TRBJ1-1	CASSFTGDTTAFF	TGTGCCAGCAGCTTTACGGGGGACACTACGGCTTTCTTT
TRBV5-4	-	-	TRBJ2-3	CAASQGDRIRTDTQYF	TGTGCCGCATCCCAAGGGGACCGCATACGCACAGATACGCAGTATTTT
TRBV4-3	-	-	TRBJ2-1	CASSQDDATRGNEQFF	TGCGCCAGCAGCCAAGACGACGCGACCCGAGGGAATGAGCAGTTCTTC
TRBV30	-	-	TRBJ2-3	CAWSVRGADTQYF	TGTGCCTGGAGTGTGAGAGGAGCAGATACGCAGTATTTT
TRBV5-4	-	TRBD1	TRBJ1-2	CASSLESGGRVGYTF	TGTGCCAGCAGCTTGGAATCAGGGGGCAGGGTTGGCTACACCTTC
TRBV7-2	-	-	TRBJ1-3	CASSSPGNTIYF	TGTGCCAGCAGCTCCCCCGGAAACACCATATATTTT
TRBV20-1	-	TRBD2	TRBJ2-2	CSAPKTSGRALALGTGELFF	TGCAGTGCACCGAAAACTAGCGGGAGGGCCTTAGCATTAGGGACCGGGGAGCTGTTTTTT
TRBV18	-	-	TRBJ1-5	CASSAETGSNQPQHF	TGTGCCAGCTCAGCTGAGACTGGTAGCAATCAGCCCCAGCATTTT